The T cell receptor (beta chain) described here comes from a study of control samples from healthy donors and cancer patients. Produced via immunoSEQ multiplex PCR; TCRdb's table is partial and in-frame only. Of around 150,000 clones listed, 80% to 90% are singletons. V shed 8 bases and J shed 3 bases, with 8 bases lying between them. CDR3 size: 11 residues. In its sample, this clone was seen once. The receptor comes from a man aged 18 to 35 in good health. Sequenced sample: blood. V and J are TRBV12-3 or TRBV12-4 and TRBJ2-7, with D unresolved. The CDR3 region is CASSKVYEQYF. DNA of the CDR3: TGTGCCAGCTCAAAGGTCTACGAGCAGTACTTC.